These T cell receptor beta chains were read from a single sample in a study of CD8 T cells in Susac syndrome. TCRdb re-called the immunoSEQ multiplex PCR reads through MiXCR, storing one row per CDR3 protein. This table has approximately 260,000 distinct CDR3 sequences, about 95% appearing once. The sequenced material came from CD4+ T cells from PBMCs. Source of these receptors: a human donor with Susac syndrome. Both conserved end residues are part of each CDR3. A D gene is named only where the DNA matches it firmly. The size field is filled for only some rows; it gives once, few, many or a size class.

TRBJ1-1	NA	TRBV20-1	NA	TGCAGTGCTAGGACCACGGGGACTGAAGCTTTCTTT	CSARTTGTEAFF
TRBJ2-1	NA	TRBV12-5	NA	TGTGCTAGTGGTGCTCGCCGTGAGCAGTTCTTC	CASGARREQFF
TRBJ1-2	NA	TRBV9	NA	TGTGCCAGCAGCCCCAGATTAGCCCTCGGCTATGGCTACACCTTC	CASSPRLALGYGYTF
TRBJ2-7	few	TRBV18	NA	TGTGCCAGCTCAGGGCTAGTCTACGAGCAGTACTTC	CASSGLVYEQYF
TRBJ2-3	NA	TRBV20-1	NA	TGCAGTGCGAGAGCAACACCTAACACAGATACGCAGTATTTT	CSARATPNTDTQYF
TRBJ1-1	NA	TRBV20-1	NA	TGCAGTGCTCTGGCCATGAACACTGAAGCTTTCTTT	CSALAMNTEAFF
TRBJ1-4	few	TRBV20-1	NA	TGCAGTGCTAGGGTCGGGGAAAAACTGTTTTTT	CSARVGEKLFF
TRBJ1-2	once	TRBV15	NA	TGTGCCACCAGCAGAGTCCCATCCACAGGGTTGGGTGGCTACACCTTC	CATSRVPSTGLGGYTF
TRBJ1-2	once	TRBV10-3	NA	TGTGCCATCAGTGAAACTTCAGAAAAGTATGGCTACACCTTC	CAISETSEKYGYTF
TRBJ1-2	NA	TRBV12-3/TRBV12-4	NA	TGTGCCAGCAGTTTATCGGGGGGCCCCTATGGCTACACCTTC	CASSLSGGPYGYTF
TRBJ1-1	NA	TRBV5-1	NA	TGCGCCAGCAGCTTGGTAAGATCCACTGAAGCTTTCTTT	CASSLVRSTEAFF
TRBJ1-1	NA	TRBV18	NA	TGTGCCAGCTCAAGGGGCTTAGACACTGAAGCTTTCTTT	CASSRGLDTEAFF
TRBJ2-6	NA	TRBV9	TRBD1	TGTGCCAGCAGCCCAGGGACAGGGCTCTTTTTATCTGGGGCCAACGTCCTGACTTTC	CASSPGTGLFLSGANVLTF
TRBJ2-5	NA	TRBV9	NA	TGTGCCAGCAGGGGTGGGTGGTCGGAGACCCAGTACTTC	CASRGGWSETQYF
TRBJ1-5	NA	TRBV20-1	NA	TGCAGTGCTAGAGATAGGCGACGATCCAATCAGCCCCAGCATTTT	CSARDRRRSNQPQHF
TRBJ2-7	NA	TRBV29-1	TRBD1	TGCAGCGTACTCGATGGGGGACAGGGTATCGGGCAGTACTTC	CSVLDGGQGIGQYF
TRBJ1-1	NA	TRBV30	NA	TGTGCCTGGAGATCGGGGGCCTTTGAAGCTTTCTTT	CAWRSGAFEAFF
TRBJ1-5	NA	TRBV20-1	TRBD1	TGCAGTGCTTGCGCTCGACAGGGGGCGGTCAGCAATCAGCCCCAGCATTTT	CSACARQGAVSNQPQHF
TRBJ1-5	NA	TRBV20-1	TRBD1	TGCAGTGCAAGACAGGGTAGGGATCAGCCCCAGCATTTT	CSARQGRDQPQHF
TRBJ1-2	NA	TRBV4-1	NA	TGCGCCAGCAGCCCGCGCCCGTACGAGGAGCGCTATGGCTACACCTTC	CASSPRPYEERYGYTF
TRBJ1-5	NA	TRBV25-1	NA	TGTGCCAGCAGCGAACGCTGGGATCAGCCCCAGCATTTT	CASSERWDQPQHF
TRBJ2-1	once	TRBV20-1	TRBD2	TGCAGTGCTAGAGATCCACTAGCGGGGAAGGTGGGCAATGAGCAGTTCTTC	CSARDPLAGKVGNEQFF
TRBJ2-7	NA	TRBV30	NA	TGTGCCTGGAGTTGGTCGAGATCCTACGAGCAGTACTTC	CAWSWSRSYEQYF
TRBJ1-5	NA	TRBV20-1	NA	TGCAGTGCGAGTCGGTCGGCAGTTGATCAGCCCCAGCATTTT	CSASRSAVDQPQHF
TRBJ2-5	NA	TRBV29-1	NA	TGCAGCATCGGGCCACCGGGAGAGACCCAGTACTTC	CSIGPPGETQYF
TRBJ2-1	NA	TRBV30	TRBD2	TGTGCCTGGAGTGTGGCTCGGGGGGTAAGGAATGAGCAGTTCTTC	CAWSVARGVRNEQFF
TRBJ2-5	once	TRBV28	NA	TGTGCCAGCATGAGGGGAAGAGAGACCCAGTACTTC	CASMRGRETQYF
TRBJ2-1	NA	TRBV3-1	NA	TGTGCCAGCAGCCAATGGGGGAGGATATCCTACAATGAGCAGTTCTTC	CASSQWGRISYNEQFF
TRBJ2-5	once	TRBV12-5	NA	TGTGCTAGTGCCCTCTCCCGGGAGACCCAGTACTTC	CASALSRETQYF
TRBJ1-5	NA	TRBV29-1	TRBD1	TGCAGCGGCGCACAGGGGATCAATCAGCCCCAGCATTTT	CSGAQGINQPQHF
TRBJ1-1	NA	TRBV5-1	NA	TGCGCCAGCAGCTACCTGACAGGAGAAAACACTGAAGCTTTCTTT	CASSYLTGENTEAFF
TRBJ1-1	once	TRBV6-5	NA	TGTGCCAGCAGTTACTCGATTGGTGTTACTGAAGCTTTCTTT	CASSYSIGVTEAFF
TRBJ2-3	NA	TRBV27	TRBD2	TGTGCCAGCAGTTTAGTAATAGCGGGAGCTGATACGCAGTATTTT	CASSLVIAGADTQYF
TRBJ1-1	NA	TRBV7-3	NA	TGTGCCAGCAGCTTATTTGCGGCCACTGAAGCTTTCTTT	CASSLFAATEAFF
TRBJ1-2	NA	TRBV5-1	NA	TGCGCCAGCAGCTTGGAAAGCCTTACTACTGGCTACACCTTC	CASSLESLTTGYTF
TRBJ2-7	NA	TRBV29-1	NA	TGCAGCGTTTCAGTTCATCCGGGGGGCAGGTACGAGCAGTACTTC	CSVSVHPGGRYEQYF
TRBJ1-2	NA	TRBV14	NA	TGTGCCAGCAGCCAAGAACCACTGGTTTACTATGGCTACACCTTC	CASSQEPLVYYGYTF
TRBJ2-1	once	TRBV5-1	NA	TGCGCCAGCAGCTGGGCCTCGGGAGAGCAGTTCTTC	CASSWASGEQFF
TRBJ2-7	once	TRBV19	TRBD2	TGTGCCAGTAGCAGATACATGACTAGCGGGGATTACGAGCAGTACTTC	CASSRYMTSGDYEQYF
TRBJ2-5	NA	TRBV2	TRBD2	TGTGCCGGGGGGACTAGCGGACCAGCCCAAGAGACCCAGTACTTC	CAGGTSGPAQETQYF
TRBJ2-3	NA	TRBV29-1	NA	TGCAGCGTGATGAACCAAGGGCGAAGCACAGATACGCAGTATTTT	CSVMNQGRSTDTQYF
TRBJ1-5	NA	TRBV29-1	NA	TGCAGCATCCGACAGGGCAATCAGCCCCAGCATTTT	CSIRQGNQPQHF
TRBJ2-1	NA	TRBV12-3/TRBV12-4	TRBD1	TGTGCCAGCAGTTTTTCGTCAGGGGGCCAGTTCTTC	CASSFSSGGQFF
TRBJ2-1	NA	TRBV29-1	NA	TGCAGCGTTGTGGAAGGGAGGGGGGCTGAGCAGTTCTTC	CSVVEGRGAEQFF
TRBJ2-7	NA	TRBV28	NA	TGTGCCAGCAGTCCTCGCGGGATAGGGTACGAGCAGTACTTC	CASSPRGIGYEQYF
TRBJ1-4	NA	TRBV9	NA	TGTGCCAGCAGCGTACAGGGGACTAATGAAAAACTGTTTTTT	CASSVQGTNEKLFF
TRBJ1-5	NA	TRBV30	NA	TGTGCCTGGAGTGTCGGGCAGTACAATCAGCCCCAGCATTTT	CAWSVGQYNQPQHF
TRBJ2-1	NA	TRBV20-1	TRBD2	TGCAGTGCTAGAGGGACTAGCGACTACAATGAGCAGTTCTTC	CSARGTSDYNEQFF
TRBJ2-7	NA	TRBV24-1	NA	TGTGCGGTCGGATCAGGTCGGGAGCAGTACTTC	CAVGSGREQYF
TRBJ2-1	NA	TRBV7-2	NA	TGTGCCAGCAGCTTACGGGACTCGGCCTCCAATGAGCAGTTCTTC	CASSLRDSASNEQFF
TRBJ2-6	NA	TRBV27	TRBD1	TGTGCCAGCAGGGGACAGCCCCACTCTGGGGCCAACGTCCTGACTTTC	CASRGQPHSGANVLTF
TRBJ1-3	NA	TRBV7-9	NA	TGTGCCAGCAGCTTAGGGGACACGGCTCGAAACACCATATATTTT	CASSLGDTARNTIYF